In its sample, the clone carrying this T cell receptor beta chain was seen once. These data are taken from a study of blood T cell repertoires in COVID-19. Study-wide context: Acute and convalescent COVID-19 samples came from the United States, Italy and Spain. T cells, B-cell-depleted T cells, or PBMCs provided the cDNA or gDNA that served as material.

The CDR3 spans 14 residues. V lost 3 bases to trimming and J lost 3 bases; unmatched junction nucleotides: 5. Looked up from germline, CDR1 is SGDLS and CDR2 is YYNGEE. As handled by the study authors: Estimated nucleated cell counts came from reference gene primer amplification. Sequencing was performed with immunoSEQ multiplex PCR; in TCRdb, only in-frame clones are kept and a portion is missing. V, J and clone size are taken as reported in that table, and D and trimming were inferred from the DNA itself. The sample consists of 300,000 to 400,000 clones, 85% to 90% of them appearing once. This receptor was identified in a woman in her forties or fifties with active or convalescent COVID-19. The specimen was peripheral blood. The chain has TRBV9 and TRBJ2-5, with 7 bases matching TRBD1. Written as DNA, the CDR3 is TGTGCCAGCAGCGAGAGAGGACAGGAAGAGACCCAGTACTTC. As protein: CASSERGQEETQYF.